This T cell receptor (beta chain) derives from a study of Graves' ophthalmopathy and Graves' hyperthyroidism. Germline V gives CDR1 MGHDK, CDR2 SYGVNS. The CDR3 has 14 residues. Between the trimmed V and J ends, which lost 3 bases and 5 bases, there was a span of 11 bases. Where ophthalmopathy was present, donors had moderate-to-severe activity, CAS ≥3, NOSPECS ≥4 and duration under 3 months. Clinical symptoms, serum thyroxine, TRAb, thyroid ultrasound and orbital computed tomography were relied on for diagnosis. Study conclusions and caveats: Ophthalmopathy versus stable hyperthyroidism: 13-signature model gave around 86% sensitivity, just under 82% specificity. The model's ophthalmopathy progression predictions had 55% to 71% sensitivity and just under 75% specificity.

RNA transcripts were the source from which TCR beta CDR3 regions were amplified. First-round RT-PCR relied on HTBI primers, and a second-round multiplex PCR came next. Each CDR3 protein gets one entry after TCRdb re-called the multiplex PCR reads with MiXCR. The sample carries approximately 640,000 distinct CDR3 sequences, about 38% recorded once. Turning to this clonotype: The antigen remains undetermined.

The sequenced material came from peripheral blood. This clonotype was obtained from an adult man with Graves' ophthalmopathy. V gene TRBV25-1 combines with J gene TRBJ1-5; D possibly corresponds to TRBD1 (6 bases). The CDR3 protein is CASSDGGQDQPQHF. As DNA, the CDR3 is TGTGCCAGCAGTGATGGGGGGCAAGATCAGCCCCAGCATTTT.